This entry lists 23 T cell receptor beta chains sequenced from one sample in a study of early stage breast cancer tumors (dated 2017 in TCRdb). The library was generated by the immunoSEQ multiplex PCR assay. In its TCRdb copy, this immuneACCESS table keeps in-frame sequences only and misses some clones. Where compared with another copy, unresolved V genes explain less than half of these, and the others have no known cause. Within this sample are approximately 6,400 clones, with over 65% of them counted one time only. Around a tenth of the sample comes from the top ten. The sample comprised normal breast tissue next to the tumor. These receptors originate from a person aged 65-85 years with breast cancer.

J is TRBJ2-3 and V is TRBV15, with D possibly matching TRBD1 (5 bases). The germline V gene has CDR1 LNHNV and CDR2 YYDKDF (reference sequence). CDR3 length equals 14 residues. V was trimmed by 3 bases and J by 6 bases, leaving 13 bases between them. The CDR3 loop is CATSRARESDTQYF. CDR3 coding DNA: TGTGCCACCAGCAGGGCCAGGGAATCCGATACGCAGTATTTT.

This clone has more than one count but fewer than ten. The J gene is TRBJ2-7, the V gene TRBV10-3; no clear D. This CDR3 contains 14 residues. V was trimmed by 3 bases and J by 0 bases, leaving 9 bases between them. CDR1 ENHRY and CDR2 SYGVKD come from the germline V gene. The chain's CDR3 is CAISEQSGSYEQYF. The DNA for the CDR3 is TGTGCCATCAGTGAACAATCGGGCTCCTACGAGCAGTACTTC.

V gene TRBV5-1 combines with J gene TRBJ2-3; 13 bases align to TRBD2. V trimming: 3 bases; J trimming: 3 bases; junction bases outside the gene matches: 4. The length of the CDR3 is 16 residues. Germline V gene sequence: CDR1 SGHRS, CDR2 YFSETQ. CDR3 nucleotides: TGCGCCAGCAGCTCACTGACTAGCGGGAGGACAGATACGCAGTATTTT. It translates to CASSSLTSGRTDTQYF. Complete variable domain (other parts from reference TRBV5-1 and TRBJ2-3): KAGVTQTPRYLIKTRGQQVTLSCSPISGHRSVSWYQQTPGQGLQFLFEYFSETQRNKGNFPGRFSGRQFSNSRSEMNVSTLELGDSALYLCASSSLTSGRTDTQYFGPGTRLTVL.

This rearrangement joins TRBV7-9 to TRBJ1-2; D may be TRBD1 (6 bases). The germline V gene encodes CDR1 SEHNR and CDR2 FQNEAQ (reference sequence). The CDR3 contains 13 residues. With 3 bases removed from V and 8 bases from J, the gap between germline ends came to 13 bases. The CDR3 DNA follows: TGTGCCAGCAGCTTCACAGGGAATGAGGGCTACACCTTC. Translation: CASSFTGNEGYTF.

The chain couples TRBV5-5 to TRBJ1-5, with TRBD1 identical over 9 bases. Per germline, CDR1 SGHKS and CDR2 YYEKEE (reference sequence). J gave up 6 bases and V 6 bases, and 10 bases lay outside the gene matches. The CDR3 is made up of 15 amino acids. This CDR3 reads CASTETGGRGQPQHF. The CDR3 DNA is TGTGCCAGCACCGAGACAGGGGGTAGGGGTCAGCCCCAGCATTTT. The whole variable domain, remainder taken from reference TRBV5-5 and TRBJ1-5, is DAGVTQSPTHLIKTRGQQVTLRCSPISGHKSVSWYQQVLGQGPQFIFQYYEKEERGRGNFPDRFSARQFPNYSSELNVNALLLGDSALYLCASTETGGRGQPQHFGDGTRLSIL.

The chain combines TRBV5-6 with TRBJ1-6, with 7 bases identical to TRBD1. Trimming cost V 3 bases and J 7 bases; bases outside gene matches: 4. Germline CDR1 is SGHDT and CDR2 is YYEEEE. The CDR3 is 14 amino acids. The chain's CDR3 is CASSSQTGNSPLHF. CDR3 nucleotide sequence: TGTGCCAGCAGCTCCCAGACAGGGAATTCACCCCTCCACTTT. The whole variable domain, remainder taken from reference TRBV5-6 and TRBJ1-6, is DAGVTQSPTHLIKTRGQQVTLRCSPKSGHDTVSWYQQALGQGPQFIFQYYEEEERQRGNFPDRFSGHQFPNYSSELNVNALLLGDSALYLCASSSQTGNSPLHFGNGTRLTVT.

The chain carries TRBV15 and TRBJ2-3, with 15 bases fitting TRBD2. CDR3 length: 21 residues. Germline V gives CDR1 LNHNV, CDR2 YYDKDF (reference sequence). After removal of 0 bases from V and 0 bases from J, the junction contained 10 bases not matched to a gene. The CDR3 nucleotides are TGTGCCACCAGCAGAGATCCTTGGGGAGGACTAGCGGGGGGGAGCACAGATACGCAGTATTTT. Its protein is CATSRDPWGGLAGGSTDTQYF.

J is TRBJ2-1 and V is TRBV10-2; 9 bases match TRBD2. The V and J ends lost 3 bases and 8 bases, in that order; junction bases with no gene match: 11. CDR3 length equals 16 residues. Germline lookup yields CDR1 WSHSY and CDR2 SAAADI. The CDR3 nucleotides are TGCGCCAGCAGTGACCGGCGGGGGGGCCGTTCGGATGAGCAGTTCTTC. As protein: CASSDRRGGRSDEQFF.

The V call is TRBV7-9, the J call TRBJ1-3, with TRBD1 matching 7 bases. This CDR3 comprises 16 residues. The V and J ends lost 5 bases and 2 bases, in that order; junction bases with no gene match: 9. CDR1 and CDR2 (germline): SEHNR, FQNEAQ (reference sequence). The DNA for the CDR3 is TGTGCCAGCAGCACTGGGGACAGCGAAACTGGAAACACCATATATTTT. It encodes CASSTGDSETGNTIYF.

The chain links TRBV5-1 to TRBJ2-5; 9 bases align to TRBD1. After removal of 5 bases from V and 5 bases from J, the junction contained 7 bases not matched to a gene. The CDR3 is 14 amino acids. Germline CDR1 and CDR2: SGHRS and YFSETQ. CDR3 in DNA: TGCGCCAGCAGACCTGACAGGGGGTGGGAGACCCAGTACTTC. Its protein product is CASRPDRGWETQYF.

Written as DNA, the CDR3 is TGTGCCAGCAGCACCCCTGTAGCGGGGGACCTGAGGGGAAATGAGCAGTTCTTC. The encoded protein is CASSTPVAGDLRGNEQFF. The gene calls are TRBV5-6 and TRBJ2-1; 9 nucleotides match TRBD2. Germline CDR1 and CDR2: SGHDT and YYEEEE. With 4 bases clipped from V and 7 bases from J, the junction kept 18 bases outside the gene matches. The CDR3 sequence is 18 residues long.

The V and J genes are TRBV9 and TRBJ2-1; no clear D. The CDR3 consists of 16 residues. Trimming stripped 3 bases from V and 0 bases from J, with 13 bases between. Looked up from germline, CDR1 is SGDLS and CDR2 is YYNGEE. Here the CDR3 DNA reads TGTGCCAGCAGCGATGGTTCAGGTAGCTCCTACAATGAGCAGTTCTTC. Its protein product is CASSDGSGSSYNEQFF.

The chain uses TRBV29-1 and TRBJ1-4; 10 bases fit TRBD1. Germline assignment: CDR1 SQVTM and CDR2 ANQGSEA. Trimming removed 5 bases from V and 7 bases from J; junction bases left unmatched: 7. This CDR3 region has 14 residues. CDR3 DNA: TGCAGCGTTACAAGGACAGGGGGAATTGAAAAACTGTTTTTT. It codes for CSVTRTGGIEKLFF.

The chain has TRBV11-2 and TRBJ2-1; D is perhaps TRBD2 (6 bases). V was cut by 1 base and J by 3 bases, with 19 bases left in between. Germline V gene data show CDR1 as SGHAT and CDR2 as FQNNGV. This CDR3 comprises 18 residues. CDR3: CASSLVGRPLLGYNEQFF. Written as DNA, the CDR3 is TGTGCCAGCAGCTTAGTCGGGAGACCCCTCTTAGGCTACAATGAGCAGTTCTTC.

This clone has only a few counts. The genes are TRBV6-6 and TRBJ2-2, with D possibly matching TRBD2 (5 bases). The V gene's germline CDR1 is MNHNY and CDR2 SVGAGI (reference sequence). The V and J ends lost 5 bases and 7 bases respectively, with 20 bases between them. The CDR3 runs 16 residues. CDR3 protein: CASSNGPPLRDGELFF. The CDR3 nucleotides are TGTGCCAGCAGTAACGGGCCTCCCCTTCGGGACGGGGAGCTGTTTTTT.

This chain uses TRBV18 with TRBJ2-1; 14 nucleotides line up with TRBD2. This CDR3 has 15 amino acids. V lost 5 bases, J lost 10 bases, and 7 bases stayed unmatched. Looked up from germline, CDR1 is KGHSH and CDR2 is LQKENI. The CDR3: CASSSGLAGVNEQFF. For the CDR3, the DNA is TGTGCCAGCTCATCGGGACTAGCGGGAGTGAACGAGCAGTTCTTC. Drawing the rest from reference TRBV18 and TRBJ2-1, the complete variable domain is NAGVMQNPRHLVRRRGQEARLRCSPMKGHSHVYWYRQLPEEGLKFMVYLQKENIIDESGMPKERFSAEFPKEGPSILRIQQVVRGDSAAYFCASSSGLAGVNEQFFGPGTRLTVL.

Comment on this clone: At one end the junction does not follow the germline gene, possibly because of a read error. The chain couples TRBV30 to TRBJ2-5, with TRBD1 identical over 7 bases. This CDR3 region has 13 residues. Germline CDR1 GTSNPN, CDR2 SVGIG (reference sequence). CDR3 amino acids: CAWEVGGQETRYF. The CDR3 nucleotides are TGTGCCTGGGAGGTAGGGGGCCAAGAGACCCGGTACTTC. Using reference TRBV30 and TRBJ2-5 for the parts outside the CDR3, the full variable domain is SQTIHQWPATLVQPVGSPLSLECTVEGTSNPNLYWYRQAAGRGLQLLFYSVGIGQISSEVPQNLSASRPQDRQFILSSKKLLLSDSGFYLCAWEVGGQETRYFGPGTRLLVL.

The gene calls are TRBV30 and TRBJ2-3; D unresolved. The CDR3 is 10 residues long. Trimming cost V 5 bases and J 6 bases, with 6 bases left between them. CDR1 is GTSNPN and CDR2 is SVGIG in the germline V gene (reference sequence). Here the CDR3 reads CAWEMDTQYF. CDR3 sequence (DNA): TGTGCCTGGGAGATGGATACGCAGTATTTT.

V and J are TRBV10-1 and TRBJ2-5, with D unresolved. Germline assignment: CDR1 WNHNN and CDR2 SYGVQD (reference sequence). This CDR3 has 12 amino acids. V gave up 2 bases and J gave up 5 bases, with 6 bases separating them. The CDR3 DNA sequence: TGCGCCAGCAGTGAGAATCTGGAGACCCAGTACTTC. Translated: CASSENLETQYF.

The chain recombines TRBV5-4 with TRBJ2-1; D is possibly TRBD1 (6 bases). Trimming removed 4 bases at V and 0 bases at J, with 11 bases between. This CDR3 region has 15 residues. The V gene's germline CDR1 is SGHNT and CDR2 YYREEE (reference sequence). The CDR3 DNA sequence: TGTGCCAGCAGCCCCGGACAGAACTCCTACAATGAGCAGTTCTTC. It encodes CASSPGQNSYNEQFF.

The CDR3 spells CASKFRPAGDTEAFF. The CDR3 nucleotides read TGTGCCAGCAAGTTTAGACCGGCAGGGGACACTGAAGCTTTCTTT. This chain connects TRBV7-2 to TRBJ1-1; possibly TRBD1 for D (6 bases). The germline V and J ends were trimmed by 7 bases and 3 bases, with 18 bases remaining between them. Germline V gives CDR1 SGHTA, CDR2 FQGNSA. The CDR3 is 15 amino acids.

The chain has TRBV14 and TRBJ2-2, with a weak D call TRBD2 (6 bases). The germline gives CDR1 SGHDN, CDR2 FVKESK. V lost 1 base and J lost 4, with 13 bases in between. The CDR3 is made up of 16 amino acids. This CDR3 reads CASSQGSGASTGELFF. In DNA form, the CDR3 reads TGTGCCAGCAGCCAAGGCTCGGGAGCGAGCACCGGGGAGCTGTTTTTT.

This rearrangement joins TRBV30 to TRBJ2-1, with 7 bases matching TRBD2. Germline CDR1 GTSNPN, CDR2 SVGIG (reference sequence). This CDR3 spans 16 amino acids. V shed 0 bases and J 8 bases; nucleotides not matched to a gene: 13. The CDR3 coding sequence is TGTGCCTGGAGTGTACAAACTAGCGCGTATAAGGATGAGCAGTTCTTC. As protein: CAWSVQTSAYKDEQFF.